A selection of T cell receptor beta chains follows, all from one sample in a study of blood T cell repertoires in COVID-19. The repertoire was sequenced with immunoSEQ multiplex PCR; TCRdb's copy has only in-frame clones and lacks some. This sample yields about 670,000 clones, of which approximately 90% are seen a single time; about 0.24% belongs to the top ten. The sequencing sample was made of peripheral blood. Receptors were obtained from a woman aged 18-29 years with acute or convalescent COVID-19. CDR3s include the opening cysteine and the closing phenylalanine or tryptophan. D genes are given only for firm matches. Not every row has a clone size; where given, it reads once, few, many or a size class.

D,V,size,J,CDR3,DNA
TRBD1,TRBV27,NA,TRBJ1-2,CASSFRTGGSSGYTF,TGTGCCAGCAGTTTCCGGACAGGGGGCAGTAGTGGCTACACCTTC
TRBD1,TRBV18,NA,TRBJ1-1,CASSPSTGGTEAFF,TGTGCCAGCTCACCGTCGACAGGGGGAACTGAAGCTTTCTTT
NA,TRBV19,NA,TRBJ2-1,CASAVGENYNEQFF,TGTGCCAGTGCTGTCGGGGAGAACTACAATGAGCAGTTCTTC
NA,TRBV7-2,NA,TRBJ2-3,CASSSPQSRGTDTQYF,TGTGCCAGCAGCTCCCCCCAGAGTCGGGGCACAGATACGCAGTATTTT
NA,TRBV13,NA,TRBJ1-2,CASSLQNYNYGYTF,TGTGCCAGCAGTTTGCAGAATTATAACTATGGCTACACCTTC
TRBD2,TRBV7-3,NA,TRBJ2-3,CASSFSGTSTDTQYF,TGTGCCAGCAGCTTTAGCGGGACTAGCACAGATACGCAGTATTTT
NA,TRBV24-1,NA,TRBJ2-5,CATSDGGQPDGVQYF,TGTGCCACCAGTGATGGAGGGCAGCCGGATGGTGTCCAGTACTTC
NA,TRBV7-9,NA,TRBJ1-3,CASSLVNSGNTIYF,TGTGCCAGCAGCTTAGTTAACTCTGGAAACACCATATATTTT
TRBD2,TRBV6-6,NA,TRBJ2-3,CVTTSGGTDTQYF,TGTGTTACGACTAGCGGGGGGACAGATACGCAGTATTTT
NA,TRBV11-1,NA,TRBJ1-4,CASSLAGGLREKLFF,TGTGCCAGCAGCTTAGCAGGGGGTCTTCGGGAAAAACTGTTTTTT
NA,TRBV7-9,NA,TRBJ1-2,CASSGKGRDFYGYTF,TGTGCCAGCAGCGGCAAAGGTCGGGATTTCTATGGCTACACCTTC
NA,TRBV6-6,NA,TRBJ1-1,CASTGWGTGKNTEAFF,TGTGCCAGCACGGGGTGGGGAACAGGGAAGAACACTGAAGCTTTCTTT
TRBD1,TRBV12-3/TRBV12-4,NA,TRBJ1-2,CASGTGSLHGYTF,TGTGCCAGCGGGACAGGGTCACTACATGGCTACACCTTC
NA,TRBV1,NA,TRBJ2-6,CTSSQVGRTSGANVLTF,TGCACCAGCAGCCAAGTGGGGCGGACCTCTGGGGCCAACGTCCTGACTTTC
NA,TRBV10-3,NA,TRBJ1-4,CATRGSPNEKLFF,TGTGCCACAAGGGGGTCCCCTAATGAAAAACTGTTTTTT
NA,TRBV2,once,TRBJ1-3,CASGSFSGNTIYF,TGTGCCAGCGGGAGTTTCTCTGGAAACACCATATATTTT
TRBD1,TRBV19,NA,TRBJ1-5,CASSTLGTGNQPQHF,TGTGCCAGTAGTACCCTTGGGACAGGCAATCAGCCCCAGCATTTT
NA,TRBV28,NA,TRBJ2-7,CASSLSRRVGIRSYEQYF,TGTGCCAGCAGTTTATCCCGGCGGGTAGGAATACGCTCCTACGAGCAGTACTTC
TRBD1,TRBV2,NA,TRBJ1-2,CASSVYGQGYGYTF,TGTGCCAGCAGTGTATATGGACAGGGGTATGGCTACACCTTC
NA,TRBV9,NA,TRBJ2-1,CASSVGHLNEQFF,TGTGCCAGCAGCGTGGGACACCTTAATGAGCAGTTCTTC
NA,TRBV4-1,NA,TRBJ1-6,CASSQENRITSYNSPLHF,TGCGCCAGCAGCCAAGAAAACAGGATAACCTCCTATAATTCACCCCTCCACTTT
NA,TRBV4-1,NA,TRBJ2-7,CASSQVDFSYEQYF,TGCGCCAGCAGCCAAGTGGACTTCTCCTACGAGCAGTACTTC
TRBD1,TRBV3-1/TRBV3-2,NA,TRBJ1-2,CASSNLWGTDDYGYTF,TGTGCCAGCAGCAACCTCTGGGGGACAGACGATTATGGCTACACCTTC
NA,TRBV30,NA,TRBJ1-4,CAWSVTGNREKLFF,TGTGCCTGGAGTGTAACGGGGAATCGAGAAAAACTGTTTTTT
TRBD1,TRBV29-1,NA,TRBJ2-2,CSVTRDSRTGELFF,TGCAGCGTTACCCGGGACAGCCGCACCGGGGAGCTGTTTTTT
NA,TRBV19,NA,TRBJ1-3,CASSIDQRSGTSLSWNTIYF,TGTGCCAGTAGTATAGATCAAAGATCAGGAACCTCTCTAAGTTGGAACACCATATATTTT
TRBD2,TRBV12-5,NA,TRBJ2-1,CASGWTTSGGIDEQFF,TGTGCTAGTGGTTGGACGACTAGCGGGGGAATCGATGAGCAGTTCTTC
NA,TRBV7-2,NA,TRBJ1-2,CASRIGADYGYTF,TGTGCCAGCAGAATCGGCGCGGACTATGGCTACACCTTC
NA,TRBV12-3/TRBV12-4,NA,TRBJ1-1,CATNRGGNTEAFF,TGTGCCACCAACCGGGGAGGGAACACTGAAGCTTTCTTT
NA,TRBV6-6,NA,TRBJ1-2,CASSYYGGNPNYGYTF,TGTGCCAGCAGTTACTATGGGGGCAATCCGAACTATGGCTACACCTTC
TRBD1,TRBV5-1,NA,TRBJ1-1,CASSSGTGVNTEAFF,TGCGCCAGCAGCTCTGGGACAGGGGTTAACACTGAAGCTTTCTTT
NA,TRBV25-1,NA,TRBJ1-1,CASSGQGRNTEAFF,TGTGCCAGCAGTGGCCAGGGTAGGAACACTGAAGCTTTCTTT
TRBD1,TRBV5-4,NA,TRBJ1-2,CASSPGQEISYGYTF,TGTGCCAGCAGCCCGGGACAGGAAATATCCTATGGCTACACCTTC
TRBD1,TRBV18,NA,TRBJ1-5,CASSPRDSSNQPQHF,TGTGCCAGCTCACCACGGGACAGTAGCAATCAGCCCCAGCATTTT
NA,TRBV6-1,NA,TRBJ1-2,CASSEFGQRGVNYGYTF,TGTGCCAGCAGTGAATTTGGACAGAGAGGAGTTAACTATGGCTACACCTTC
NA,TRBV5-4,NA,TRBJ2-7,CASSLEASEIYEQYF,TGTGCCAGCAGCTTGGAAGCTAGCGAAATCTACGAGCAGTACTTC
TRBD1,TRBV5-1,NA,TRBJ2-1,CASSTRTGGWNEQFF,TGCGCCAGCAGCACCAGGACAGGGGGGTGGAATGAGCAGTTCTTC
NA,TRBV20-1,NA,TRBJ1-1,CSASPSPDRMGWFSTEAFF,TGCAGTGCTAGTCCCAGCCCCGACAGAATGGGCTGGTTTAGCACTGAAGCTTTCTTT
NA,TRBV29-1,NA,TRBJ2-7,CSVAGLESSYEQYF,TGCAGCGTTGCGGGACTCGAGAGCTCCTACGAGCAGTACTTC
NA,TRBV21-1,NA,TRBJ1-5,CARIGQGNQPQHF,TGTGCCAGGATAGGACAGGGGAATCAGCCCCAGCATTTT
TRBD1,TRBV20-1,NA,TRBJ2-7,CSASGTGGEILSYEQYF,TGCAGTGCTAGTGGGACAGGGGGCGAGATTTTGTCCTACGAGCAGTACTTC
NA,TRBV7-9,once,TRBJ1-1,CASSLQLNTEAFF,TGTGCCAGCAGCCTACAGCTGAACACTGAAGCTTTCTTT
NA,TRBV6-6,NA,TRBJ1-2,CASWASTGPSGYTF,TGTGCCAGCTGGGCCAGTACAGGTCCCTCTGGCTACACCTTC
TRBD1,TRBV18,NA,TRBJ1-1,CASSPLDREAFF,TGTGCCAGCTCACCGCTGGACAGGGAAGCTTTCTTT
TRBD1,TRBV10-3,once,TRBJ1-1,CAISELRETGGGLLNTEAFF,TGTGCCATCAGTGAACTTCGAGAGACAGGGGGTGGACTTTTGAACACTGAAGCTTTCTTT
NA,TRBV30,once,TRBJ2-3,CAWGRARTQYF,TGTGCCTGGGGGAGAGCAAGAACGCAGTATTTT
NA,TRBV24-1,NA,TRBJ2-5,CATTGGLGETQYF,TGTGCCACCACGGGGGGCCTCGGGGAGACCCAGTACTTC
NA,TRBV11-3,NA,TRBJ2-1,CASSLNRANEQFF,TGTGCCAGCAGCTTAAACAGGGCTAATGAGCAGTTCTTC
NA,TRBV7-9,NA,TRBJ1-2,CASSLALGRRDGYTF,TGTGCCAGCAGCTTAGCGCTCGGACGGAGGGATGGCTACACCTTC
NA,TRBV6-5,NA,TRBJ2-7,CASSNREGMNEQYF,TGTGCCAGCAGCAACAGGGAGGGCATGAACGAGCAGTACTTC
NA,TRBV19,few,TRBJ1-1,CASREEGSTEAFF,TGTGCCAGTAGGGAGGAGGGGTCCACTGAAGCTTTCTTT
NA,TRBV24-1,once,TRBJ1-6,CATRSPGASDSPLHF,TGTGCCACCAGGTCTCCGGGAGCCAGCGATTCACCCCTCCACTTT
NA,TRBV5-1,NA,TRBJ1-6,CASSLDGGGNSPLHF,TGCGCCAGCAGCTTAGACGGTGGGGGGAATTCACCCCTCCACTTT